These T cell receptor beta chains were read from a single sample in a study of blood T cell repertoires in COVID-19. Some clones are missing from TCRdb's copy, which holds only in-frame ones; the method was immunoSEQ multiplex PCR. The sample has around 20,000 clones, about 88% seen once. The sequenced sample was peripheral blood. These TCRs come from a human donor in a cohort sampled during active COVID-19. CDR3s include the opening cysteine and the closing phenylalanine or tryptophan. Each record gives: CDR3 protein, CDR3 DNA, D gene, clone size, V gene, J gene. The D gene is left open where the match is weak. Clone size appears in some rows only: once, few, many, or a class for an expanded clone.

CDR3aa: CASSRKATGGAGPNTGELFF
CDR3nt: TGTGCCAGCAGCCGCAAGGCGACAGGGGGCGCGGGTCCGAACACCGGGGAGCTGTTTTTT
d_gene: TRBD1
abundance: -
v_gene: TRBV6-6
j_gene: TRBJ2-2

CDR3aa: CAIRSLAANSYNEQFF
CDR3nt: TGTGCCATCAGGTCACTAGCGGCCAACTCCTACAATGAGCAGTTCTTC
d_gene: TRBD2
abundance: -
v_gene: TRBV10-3
j_gene: TRBJ2-1

CDR3aa: CASSPSGGVYNEQFF
CDR3nt: TGTGCCAGCTCACCATCGGGGGGGGTTTACAATGAGCAGTTCTTC
d_gene: TRBD2
abundance: -
v_gene: TRBV18
j_gene: TRBJ2-1

CDR3aa: CASRAPGTANTGELFF
CDR3nt: TGTGCCAGCAGGGCACCCGGGACAGCGAACACCGGGGAGCTGTTTTTT
d_gene: TRBD1
abundance: -
v_gene: TRBV27
j_gene: TRBJ2-2

CDR3aa: CASSSPGSSESEKLFF
CDR3nt: TGTGCCAGCAGCTCCCCCGGGAGTTCAGAGAGCGAAAAACTGTTTTTT
d_gene: -
abundance: -
v_gene: TRBV11-2
j_gene: TRBJ1-4

CDR3aa: CASSYVPGNIGYTF
CDR3nt: TGTGCCAGCAGTTACGTTCCGGGGAATATTGGCTACACCTTC
d_gene: -
abundance: once
v_gene: TRBV6-6
j_gene: TRBJ1-2

CDR3aa: CATSDPPGRAGANVLTF
CDR3nt: TGTGCCACCAGTGACCCGCCCGGCAGGGCCGGGGCCAACGTCCTGACTTTC
d_gene: -
abundance: -
v_gene: TRBV24-1
j_gene: TRBJ2-6

CDR3aa: CATRGGNLQETQYF
CDR3nt: TGCGCCACCCGGGGGGGCAACCTCCAAGAGACCCAGTACTTC
d_gene: TRBD2
abundance: -
v_gene: TRBV5-1
j_gene: TRBJ2-5

CDR3aa: CASSSKYRGTYEQYF
CDR3nt: TGTGCCAGCAGTTCCAAATACAGGGGAACCTACGAGCAGTACTTC
d_gene: TRBD1
abundance: -
v_gene: TRBV6-5
j_gene: TRBJ2-7

CDR3aa: CASSLGELISYNEQFF
CDR3nt: TGCGCCAGCAGCTTGGGTGAACTCATATCCTACAATGAGCAGTTCTTC
d_gene: -
abundance: -
v_gene: TRBV5-1
j_gene: TRBJ2-1

CDR3aa: CASSMGLTNTEAFF
CDR3nt: TGTGCCAGTAGTATGGGACTTACGAACACTGAAGCTTTCTTT
d_gene: -
abundance: -
v_gene: TRBV19
j_gene: TRBJ1-1

CDR3aa: CASSTGNHGYNSPLHF
CDR3nt: TGTGCCAGCAGTACAGGGAACCATGGCTATAATTCACCCCTCCACTTT
d_gene: -
abundance: -
v_gene: TRBV28
j_gene: TRBJ1-6

CDR3aa: CASSPGTGGAEQYF
CDR3nt: TGTGCCAGCTCACCAGGGACAGGGGGCGCCGAGCAGTACTTC
d_gene: TRBD1
abundance: -
v_gene: TRBV18
j_gene: TRBJ2-7

CDR3aa: CASLGDRGLDTQYF
CDR3nt: TGTGCCAGTCTGGGAGACAGGGGGCTAGATACGCAGTATTTT
d_gene: TRBD1
abundance: -
v_gene: TRBV2
j_gene: TRBJ2-3

CDR3aa: CASSYRAFRDSGYEQYF
CDR3nt: TGTGCCAGCAGTTACCGGGCATTCCGGGACAGCGGCTACGAGCAGTACTTC
d_gene: TRBD1
abundance: -
v_gene: TRBV6-2/TRBV6-3
j_gene: TRBJ2-7

CDR3aa: CASTTGDGYTF
CDR3nt: TGTGCCAGCACTACGGGAGATGGCTACACCTTC
d_gene: -
abundance: -
v_gene: TRBV6-6
j_gene: TRBJ1-2

CDR3aa: CASSSGQGTEAFF
CDR3nt: TGTGCCAGCAGCTCCGGACAGGGCACTGAAGCTTTCTTT
d_gene: TRBD1
abundance: -
v_gene: TRBV3-1/TRBV3-2
j_gene: TRBJ1-1

CDR3aa: CASSLEAGGWNEQFF
CDR3nt: TGTGCCAGCAGTTTAGAAGCGGGAGGATGGAATGAGCAGTTCTTC
d_gene: TRBD2
abundance: -
v_gene: TRBV28
j_gene: TRBJ2-1

CDR3aa: CASSRTSGRANEQYF
CDR3nt: TGCGCCAGCAGCCGGACTAGCGGGAGGGCCAACGAGCAGTACTTC
d_gene: TRBD2
abundance: -
v_gene: TRBV5-1
j_gene: TRBJ2-7

CDR3aa: CASSFAGGPGEQYF
CDR3nt: TGTGCCAGCAGTTTCGCGGGAGGGCCTGGCGAGCAGTACTTC
d_gene: TRBD2
abundance: -
v_gene: TRBV27
j_gene: TRBJ2-7

CDR3aa: CATNQGLRGFEQFF
CDR3nt: TGTGCCACCAACCAGGGGCTCCGCGGGTTCGAGCAGTTCTTC
d_gene: -
abundance: -
v_gene: TRBV19
j_gene: TRBJ2-1

CDR3aa: CASSLTTGGEQPQHF
CDR3nt: TGTGCCAGCAGCTTAACCACAGGGGGCGAACAGCCCCAGCATTTT
d_gene: TRBD1
abundance: -
v_gene: TRBV7-8
j_gene: TRBJ1-5

CDR3aa: CASTPRTGTEKLFF
CDR3nt: TGTGCCAGCACTCCCCGGACAGGGACTGAAAAACTGTTTTTT
d_gene: TRBD1
abundance: few
v_gene: TRBV6-5
j_gene: TRBJ1-4

CDR3aa: CASSSNYGYTF
CDR3nt: TGTGCCAGCAGCTCGAACTATGGCTACACCTTC
d_gene: -
abundance: medium-sized
v_gene: TRBV11-1
j_gene: TRBJ1-2

CDR3aa: CASSFSGPGNEQFF
CDR3nt: TGTGCCAGCAGCTTTAGCGGGCCGGGTAATGAGCAGTTCTTC
d_gene: TRBD2
abundance: -
v_gene: TRBV5-4
j_gene: TRBJ2-1

CDR3aa: CASSLGSRGSPLHF
CDR3nt: TGTGCCAGCAGCTTAGGATCTCGGGGTTCACCCCTCCACTTT
d_gene: -
abundance: -
v_gene: TRBV13
j_gene: TRBJ1-6

CDR3aa: CATSRGPSEKLFF
CDR3nt: TGTGCCACCAGCAGAGGGCCTAGTGAAAAACTGTTTTTT
d_gene: -
abundance: -
v_gene: TRBV15
j_gene: TRBJ1-4

CDR3aa: CASSLGGTGVDTQYF
CDR3nt: TGTGCCAGCAGCTTAGGCGGGACAGGGGTTGATACGCAGTATTTT
d_gene: TRBD1
abundance: -
v_gene: TRBV7-6
j_gene: TRBJ2-3

CDR3aa: CASSLGQRSYEQYF
CDR3nt: TGTGCCAGCAGCTTGGGACAGCGCAGCTACGAGCAGTACTTC
d_gene: TRBD1
abundance: -
v_gene: TRBV7-6
j_gene: TRBJ2-7

CDR3aa: CASSFDRGGNEKLFF
CDR3nt: TGTGCCAGCAGCTTTGACAGGGGAGGTAATGAAAAACTGTTTTTT
d_gene: TRBD1
abundance: -
v_gene: TRBV7-6
j_gene: TRBJ1-4

CDR3aa: CASSQGLAGAYEQYF
CDR3nt: TGTGCCAGCAGCCAGGGACTAGCGGGGGCCTACGAGCAGTACTTC
d_gene: TRBD2
abundance: -
v_gene: TRBV28
j_gene: TRBJ2-7

CDR3aa: CASRGTSGRRGEQFF
CDR3nt: TGTGCCAGCAGGGGGACTAGCGGGAGAAGGGGTGAGCAGTTCTTC
d_gene: TRBD2
abundance: -
v_gene: TRBV28
j_gene: TRBJ2-1

CDR3aa: CASSLYGLADNEQFF
CDR3nt: TGTGCCAGCAGCTTATATGGACTAGCAGACAATGAGCAGTTCTTC
d_gene: TRBD2
abundance: -
v_gene: TRBV7-9
j_gene: TRBJ2-1

CDR3aa: CASSLQGNTQYF
CDR3nt: TGTGCCAGCAGCCTCCAGGGGAATACGCAGTATTTT
d_gene: -
abundance: once
v_gene: TRBV6-5
j_gene: TRBJ2-3

CDR3aa: CASSLGQEAFF
CDR3nt: TGTGCCAGCAGCTTGGGACAGGAAGCTTTCTTT
d_gene: TRBD1
abundance: -
v_gene: TRBV11-2
j_gene: TRBJ1-1

CDR3aa: CASSPRTSGYEQYF
CDR3nt: TGTGCCAGCAGCCCACGGACTAGCGGTTACGAGCAGTACTTC
d_gene: TRBD2
abundance: -
v_gene: TRBV11-2
j_gene: TRBJ2-7

CDR3aa: CASSPAWDSPVNTEAFF
CDR3nt: TGTGCCAGCTCACCAGCCTGGGACAGTCCCGTGAACACTGAAGCTTTCTTT
d_gene: TRBD1
abundance: -
v_gene: TRBV18
j_gene: TRBJ1-1

CDR3aa: CASSLGGRGGYTF
CDR3nt: TGTGCCAGCAGTTTGGGAGGGAGAGGAGGCTACACCTTC
d_gene: -
abundance: -
v_gene: TRBV6-5
j_gene: TRBJ1-2

CDR3aa: CASSTSTDRQATQYF
CDR3nt: TGTGCCAGCAGCACGTCGACAGACCGGCAGGCAACCCAGTACTTC
d_gene: -
abundance: -
v_gene: TRBV5-6
j_gene: TRBJ2-5

CDR3aa: CATSLSGRARIEQFF
CDR3nt: TGTGCCACCTCACTCAGCGGGAGGGCCAGGATTGAGCAGTTCTTC
d_gene: TRBD2
abundance: -
v_gene: TRBV27
j_gene: TRBJ2-1

CDR3aa: CASSYSGTGGETQYF
CDR3nt: TGTGCCAGCAGTTACTCCGGGACAGGGGGCGAGACCCAGTACTTC
d_gene: TRBD1
abundance: -
v_gene: TRBV6-6
j_gene: TRBJ2-5

CDR3aa: CSVDPLSGRNNEQFF
CDR3nt: TGCAGCGTTGACCCCCTTAGCGGGAGAAACAATGAGCAGTTCTTC
d_gene: TRBD2
abundance: -
v_gene: TRBV29-1
j_gene: TRBJ2-1

CDR3aa: CASRRQGYEQYF
CDR3nt: TGTGCCAGCAGACGACAGGGCTACGAGCAGTACTTC
d_gene: TRBD1
abundance: -
v_gene: TRBV28
j_gene: TRBJ2-7

CDR3aa: CSVYGVLYEQYF
CDR3nt: TGCAGCGTTTACGGGGTCTTGTACGAGCAGTACTTC
d_gene: -
abundance: -
v_gene: TRBV29-1
j_gene: TRBJ2-7

CDR3aa: CASRKGAGNQPQHF
CDR3nt: TGTGCCAGCCGGAAGGGGGCTGGCAATCAGCCCCAGCATTTT
d_gene: TRBD1
abundance: few
v_gene: TRBV19
j_gene: TRBJ1-5

CDR3aa: CASTRGASTDTQYF
CDR3nt: TGTGCCAGTACCCGGGGGGCTAGCACAGATACGCAGTATTTT
d_gene: -
abundance: -
v_gene: TRBV19
j_gene: TRBJ2-3

CDR3aa: CASSIFSYSNQPQHF
CDR3nt: TGTGCCAGTAGTATTTTCTCCTATAGCAATCAGCCCCAGCATTTT
d_gene: -
abundance: -
v_gene: TRBV19
j_gene: TRBJ1-5

CDR3aa: CASSSTGWTGELFF
CDR3nt: TGCGCCAGCAGCTCGACGGGGTGGACCGGGGAGCTGTTTTTT
d_gene: -
abundance: -
v_gene: TRBV5-1
j_gene: TRBJ2-2

CDR3aa: CASSQDGGRVNEQFF
CDR3nt: TGTGCCAGCAGCCAAGATGGCGGGAGGGTGAATGAGCAGTTCTTC
d_gene: TRBD2
abundance: -
v_gene: TRBV3-1/TRBV3-2
j_gene: TRBJ2-1

CDR3aa: CAAGQGGIYGYTF
CDR3nt: TGTGCCGCAGGACAGGGCGGTATTTATGGCTACACCTTC
d_gene: TRBD1
abundance: -
v_gene: TRBV6-5
j_gene: TRBJ1-2

CDR3aa: CASSSLTSGLEQYF
CDR3nt: TGTGCCAGCAGCTCACTAACTAGCGGCCTCGAGCAGTACTTC
d_gene: TRBD2
abundance: -
v_gene: TRBV7-9
j_gene: TRBJ2-7

CDR3aa: CASSLRGPGVTSTDTQYF
CDR3nt: TGTGCCAGCAGCTTAAGGGGTCCGGGAGTTACTAGCACAGATACGCAGTATTTT
d_gene: -
abundance: -
v_gene: TRBV7-6
j_gene: TRBJ2-3

CDR3aa: CASSPPRGTQYF
CDR3nt: TGCGCCAGCAGTCCCCCGAGGGGGACGCAGTATTTT
d_gene: -
abundance: -
v_gene: TRBV23-1
j_gene: TRBJ2-3